The 11 T cell receptor beta chains in this list originate from one sample, sequenced in a study of T cells in Graves' hyperthyroidism and ophthalmopathy. What was amplified from RNA transcripts were TCR beta CDR3 regions. Carried out on the TCR CDR3, a first-round RT-PCR used the HTBI primer set. Each CDR3 protein is one row after TCRdb ran MiXCR on the multiplex PCR reads. The table lists 360,000 or so distinct CDR3 sequences, about 20% of them singletons. The sequenced sample was blood. Source of these receptors: a woman aged 18-35 years with Graves' hyperthyroidism.

This clonotype was seen repeatedly, ten times or more. J is TRBJ2-2 and V is TRBV20-1; 8 positions agree with TRBD2. Germline trimming cut 6 bases from V and 5 bases from J; bases unmatched to any gene: 11. Looked up from germline, CDR1 is DFQATT and CDR2 is SNEGSKA (reference sequence). The CDR3 is 15 residues long. The CDR3 DNA reads as TGCAGTGCCCGGATAGTAGTAGCGGGGACCGGGGAGCTGTTTTTT. Translation: CSARIVVAGTGELFF.

This clonotype was counted at least ten times. The chain carries TRBV6-1 and TRBJ1-5; D perhaps matches TRBD1 (5 bases). Germline values: CDR1 MNHNS, CDR2 SASEGT. This CDR3 spans 17 amino acids. V was cut by 2 bases and J by 3 bases, with 17 bases left in between. DNA for the CDR3: TGTGCCAGCAGTGAAATTGCGACGGGGACGGCCAATCAGCCCCAGCATTTT. Residues: CASSEIATGTANQPQHF.

As regards this clonotype: This may come from a read error, since a much larger clone is one base off. The chain employs TRBV4-1 and TRBJ1-5; perhaps TRBD1 as D (6 bases). Germline V lookup: CDR1 MGHRA, CDR2 YSYEKL. The CDR3 totals 17 residues. CDR3 sequence (DNA): TGCGCCAACAGCCAAGGGGTGGGCAGGGGTAGCAATCAGCCCCAGCATTTT. Translated, it gives CANSQGVGRGSNQPQHF.

This clonotype has ten or more counts. The chain employs TRBV12-3 or TRBV12-4 and TRBJ2-6; unclear D gene. Trimming cost V 3 bases and J 3 bases, with 12 bases left between them. The CDR3 contains 16 residues. The CDR3 reads CASSFGPESGANVLTF. CDR3 DNA sequence: TGTGCCAGCAGTTTCGGCCCGGAAAGTGGGGCCAACGTCCTGACTTTC.

This clonotype was picked up many times. The chain recombines TRBV5-1 with TRBJ2-7, with D tentatively TRBD1 (5 bases). Germline V gene sequence: CDR1 SGHRS, CDR2 YFSETQ. V was pared by 5 bases and J by 3 bases, with 21 bases between. CDR3 length: 16 amino acids. CDR3 sequence: CASRSDSPPWGYEQYF. DNA of the CDR3: TGCGCCAGCAGGAGCGACAGTCCACCTTGGGGCTACGAGCAGTACTTC. Together with reference TRBV5-1 and TRBJ2-7, the CDR3 gives the full variable domain: KAGVTQTPRYLIKTRGQQVTLSCSPISGHRSVSWYQQTPGQGLQFLFEYFSETQRNKGNFPGRFSGRQFSNSRSEMNVSTLELGDSALYLCASRSDSPPWGYEQYFGPGTRLTVT.

This clonotype was counted many times. The V gene is TRBV6-5, the J gene TRBJ1-2; 9 nucleotides align to TRBD1. The CDR3 has 14 residues. With 2 bases clipped from V and 6 bases from J, the junction kept 4 bases outside the gene matches. Germline V gene data show CDR1 as MNHEY and CDR2 as SVGAGI. The CDR3 DNA reads as TGTGCCAGCAGTTACCGGACAGGGGCCGATGGCTACACCTTC. This gives the protein CASSYRTGADGYTF.

Ten or more counts support this clonotype. The chain couples TRBV20-1 to TRBJ2-5; 10 bases agree with TRBD2. CDR3 length: 15 residues. The germline CDR1 and CDR2 sequences are DFQATT and SNEGSKA (reference sequence). With V trimmed by 5 bases and J by 5 bases, 11 bases remained unmatched. CDR3 nucleotide sequence: TGCAGTGCTTGGGTTAGCGGGGGGCCGGGGGAGACCCAGTACTTC. It translates to CSAWVSGGPGETQYF.

This clonotype was seen at least ten times. This chain links TRBV7-2 with TRBJ2-2, with D unclear. This CDR3 region has 13 residues. V was trimmed by 3 bases and J by 7 bases, leaving 9 bases between them. Germline-derived CDR1 and CDR2 are SGHTA and FQGNSA. CDR3 bases: TGTGCCAGCAGCTTTTTTGGAGACGGGGAGCTGTTTTTT. Protein product: CASSFFGDGELFF.

A few counts support this clonotype. The chain combines TRBV5-1 with TRBJ2-5, with TRBD1 matching over 7 bases. The V gene end was trimmed by 6 bases and the J gene end by 2 bases; junction bases not matched to a gene: 7. Germline V gives CDR1 SGHRS, CDR2 YFSETQ. The CDR3 spans 14 residues. For the CDR3, the DNA is TGCGCCAGCATCGAGGGGACAGAGCAAGAGACCCAGTACTTC. Translation gives CASIEGTEQETQYF.

This chain links TRBV11-2 with TRBJ2-2, with D uncertain. V was cut by 0 bases and J by 4 bases, with 3 bases left in between. The germline V gene has CDR1 SGHAT and CDR2 FQNNGV. The CDR3 sequence is 13 residues long. The CDR3 spells CASSLDPTGELFF. DNA of the CDR3: TGTGCCAGCAGCTTAGACCCCACCGGGGAGCTGTTTTTT.

In this sample, this clonotype turned up many times. The chain employs TRBV5-1 and TRBJ1-1, with unresolved D. The CDR3 sequence is 14 residues long. With 4 bases removed from V and 1 base from J, the gap between germline ends came to 11 bases. The V gene's germline CDR1 is SGHRS and CDR2 YFSETQ. The CDR3 DNA sequence: TGCGCCAGCAGCGGTGGCAGATCGAACACTGAAGCTTTCTTT. Translated: CASSGGRSNTEAFF. The full variable domain, with the rest looked up from reference TRBV5-1 and TRBJ1-1, is KAGVTQTPRYLIKTRGQQVTLSCSPISGHRSVSWYQQTPGQGLQFLFEYFSETQRNKGNFPGRFSGRQFSNSRSEMNVSTLELGDSALYLCASSGGRSNTEAFFGQGTRLTVV.